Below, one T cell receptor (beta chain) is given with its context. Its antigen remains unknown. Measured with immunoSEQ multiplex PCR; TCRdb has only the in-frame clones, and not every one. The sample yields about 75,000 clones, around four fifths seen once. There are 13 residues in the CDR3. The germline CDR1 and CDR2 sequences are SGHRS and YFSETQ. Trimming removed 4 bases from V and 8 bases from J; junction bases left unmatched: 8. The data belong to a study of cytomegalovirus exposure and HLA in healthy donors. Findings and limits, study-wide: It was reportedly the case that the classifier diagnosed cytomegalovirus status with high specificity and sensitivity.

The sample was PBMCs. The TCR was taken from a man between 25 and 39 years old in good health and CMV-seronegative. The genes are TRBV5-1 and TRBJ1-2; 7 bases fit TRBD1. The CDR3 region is CASSTRTGEGYTF. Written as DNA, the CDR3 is TGCGCCAGCAGCACCCGCACAGGGGAAGGCTACACCTTC. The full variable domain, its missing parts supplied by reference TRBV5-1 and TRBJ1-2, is KAGVTQTPRYLIKTRGQQVTLSCSPISGHRSVSWYQQTPGQGLQFLFEYFSETQRNKGNFPGRFSGRQFSNSRSEMNVSTLELGDSALYLCASSTRTGEGYTFGSGTRLTVV.